These 2 T cell receptor beta chains share one sample of origin, sequenced in a study of blood T cell repertoires in COVID-19. Repertoires were generated with immunoSEQ multiplex PCR, while TCRdb's copy carries only in-frame clones and drops some. This sample has about 100,000 clones; around four fifths occur once, and the top ten carry roughly 12%. Source material: peripheral blood. These receptor sequences come from a man aged 50 to 59 with active or convalescent COVID-19.

The chain joins TRBV19 to TRBJ1-6; the D gene is possibly TRBD1 (6 bases). This CDR3 comprises 16 residues. V was clipped by 5 bases and J by 4 bases, with 15 bases between them. Germline CDR1 reads LNHDA; CDR2 reads SQIVND (reference sequence). The CDR3 spells CASSGEQGSYNSPLHF. The CDR3 DNA reads TGTGCCAGTAGTGGGGAACAGGGTTCATATAATTCACCCCTCCACTTT.

Here the CDR3 reads CASSPRGIGQPQHF. The CDR3, as DNA: TGTGCCAGCAGCCCGAGGGGGATTGGTCAGCCCCAGCATTTT. This chain links TRBV28 with TRBJ1-5; D possibly corresponds to TRBD1 (6 bases). V lost 6 bases and J lost 6, with 15 bases in between. The CDR3 is 14 residues long. Germline values: CDR1 MDHEN, CDR2 SYDVKM.